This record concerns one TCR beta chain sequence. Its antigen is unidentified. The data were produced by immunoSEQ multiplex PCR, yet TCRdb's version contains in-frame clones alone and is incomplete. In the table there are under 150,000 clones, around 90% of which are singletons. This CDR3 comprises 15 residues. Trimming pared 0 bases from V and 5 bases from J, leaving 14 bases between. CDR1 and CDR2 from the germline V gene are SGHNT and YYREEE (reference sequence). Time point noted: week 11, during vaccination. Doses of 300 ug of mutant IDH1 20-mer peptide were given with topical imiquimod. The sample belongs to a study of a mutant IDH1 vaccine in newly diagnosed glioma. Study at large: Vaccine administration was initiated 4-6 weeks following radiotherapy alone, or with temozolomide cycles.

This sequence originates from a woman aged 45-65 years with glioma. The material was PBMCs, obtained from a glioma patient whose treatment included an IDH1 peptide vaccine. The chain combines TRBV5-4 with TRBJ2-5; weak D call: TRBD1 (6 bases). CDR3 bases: TGTGCCAGCAGCTTGGGAGGGGACACGGGGGAGACCCAGTACTTC. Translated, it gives CASSLGGDTGETQYF.